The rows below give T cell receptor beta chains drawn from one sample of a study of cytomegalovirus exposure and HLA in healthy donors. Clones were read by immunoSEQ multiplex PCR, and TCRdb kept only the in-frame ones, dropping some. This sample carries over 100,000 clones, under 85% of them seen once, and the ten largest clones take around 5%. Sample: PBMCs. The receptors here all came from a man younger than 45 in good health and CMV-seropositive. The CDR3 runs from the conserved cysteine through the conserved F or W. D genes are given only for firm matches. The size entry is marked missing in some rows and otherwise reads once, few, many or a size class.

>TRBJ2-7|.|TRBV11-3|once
CASSLDVGQSYEQYF
TGTGCCAGCAGCCTAGATGTCGGACAGTCCTACGAGCAGTACTTC
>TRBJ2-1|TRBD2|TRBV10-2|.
CASRVLAGGSYNEQFF
TGCGCCAGCAGGGTTCTAGCGGGGGGCTCCTACAATGAGCAGTTCTTC
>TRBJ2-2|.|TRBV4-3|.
CASSQDRQGPGELFF
TGCGCCAGCAGCCAAGATCGGCAGGGGCCCGGGGAGCTGTTTTTT
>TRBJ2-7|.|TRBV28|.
CASREGGHEQYF
TGTGCCAGCAGAGAAGGGGGACACGAGCAGTACTTC
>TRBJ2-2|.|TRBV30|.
CAWSPGNTGELFF
TGTGCCTGGAGCCCAGGGAACACCGGGGAGCTGTTTTTT
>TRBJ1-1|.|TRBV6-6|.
CASSPTDTEAFF
TGTGCCAGCAGTCCTACGGACACTGAAGCTTTCTTT
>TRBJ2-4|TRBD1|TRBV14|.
CASSQDRGTGQYF
TGTGCCAGCAGCCAAGATAGGGGGACAGGTCAGTACTTC
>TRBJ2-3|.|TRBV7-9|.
CASSFTREDTQYF
TGTGCCAGCAGCTTTACCCGGGAAGATACGCAGTATTTT
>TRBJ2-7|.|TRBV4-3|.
CASSQGYVDSPFYEQYF
TGCGCCAGCAGCCAAGGGTACGTAGATTCTCCCTTCTACGAGCAGTACTTC
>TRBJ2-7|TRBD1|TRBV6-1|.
CASSVRTGGIYEQYF
TGTGCCAGCAGTGTCCGGACAGGGGGAATCTACGAGCAGTACTTC
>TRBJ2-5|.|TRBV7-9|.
CSSSLSLAINYQETQYF
TGTTCCAGCAGCTTAAGCCTAGCCATTAACTACCAAGAGACCCAGTACTTC
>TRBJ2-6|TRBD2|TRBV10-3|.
CAISEVASGGANGANVLPF
TGTGCCATCAGTGAAGTAGCTAGCGGGGGGGCTAATGGGGCCAACGTCCTGCCTTTC
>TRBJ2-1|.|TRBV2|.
CASTPQGNEQFF
TGTGCCAGCACACCACAGGGCAATGAGCAGTTCTTC
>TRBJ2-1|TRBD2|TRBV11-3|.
CASSLDSGVSYNEQFF
TGTGCCAGCAGCTTAGATAGCGGGGTGTCCTACAATGAGCAGTTCTTC
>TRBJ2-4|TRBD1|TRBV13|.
CASSLGPRQGENIQYF
TGTGCCAGCAGCTTAGGCCCCAGACAGGGTGAAAACATTCAGTACTTC
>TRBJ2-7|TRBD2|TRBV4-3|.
CASSQGSGPYEQYF
TGCGCCAGCAGCCAAGGTAGCGGGCCCTACGAGCAGTACTTC
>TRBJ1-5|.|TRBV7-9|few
CASSLGGSLSNQPQHF
TGTGCCAGCAGCTTAGGTGGCAGTCTCAGCAATCAGCCCCAGCATTTT
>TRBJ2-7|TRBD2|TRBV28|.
CASSFAGGNYEQYF
TGTGCCAGCAGTTTTGCGGGGGGTAACTACGAGCAGTACTTC
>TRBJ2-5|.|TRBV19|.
CASSKGGTVVQETQYF
TGTGCCAGTAGTAAGGGCGGGACAGTAGTCCAAGAGACCCAGTACTTC
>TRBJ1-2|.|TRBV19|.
CASSLLDGANYGYTF
TGTGCCAGTAGTCTTCTCGACGGGGCTAACTATGGCTACACCTTC